The clone carrying this T cell receptor (beta chain) was found many times. This sample stems from a study of CD8 T cells in ankylosing spondylitis. Germline V gene sequence: CDR1 SEHNR, CDR2 FQNEAQ (reference sequence). This CDR3 region has 16 residues. Trimming cost V 6 bases and J 2 bases; bases outside gene matches: 10. Via MiXCR, TCRdb re-called the 5' RACE reads, giving one row per CDR3 protein. The repertoire holds some 100,000 distinct CDR3 sequences, with roughly 8.7% as singletons. The receptor was derived from a male donor with ankylosing spondylitis or in good health (not recorded which). The sample taken for sequencing was blood, either unsorted or a sorted T cell fraction (not recorded which). The genes are TRBV7-9 and TRBJ2-3, with 8 bases matching TRBD2. In DNA, the CDR3 is TGTGCCAGCAGTTTCCTTAGCGGGGCCTCCACAGATACGCAGTATTTT. Protein sequence: CASSFLSGASTDTQYF.